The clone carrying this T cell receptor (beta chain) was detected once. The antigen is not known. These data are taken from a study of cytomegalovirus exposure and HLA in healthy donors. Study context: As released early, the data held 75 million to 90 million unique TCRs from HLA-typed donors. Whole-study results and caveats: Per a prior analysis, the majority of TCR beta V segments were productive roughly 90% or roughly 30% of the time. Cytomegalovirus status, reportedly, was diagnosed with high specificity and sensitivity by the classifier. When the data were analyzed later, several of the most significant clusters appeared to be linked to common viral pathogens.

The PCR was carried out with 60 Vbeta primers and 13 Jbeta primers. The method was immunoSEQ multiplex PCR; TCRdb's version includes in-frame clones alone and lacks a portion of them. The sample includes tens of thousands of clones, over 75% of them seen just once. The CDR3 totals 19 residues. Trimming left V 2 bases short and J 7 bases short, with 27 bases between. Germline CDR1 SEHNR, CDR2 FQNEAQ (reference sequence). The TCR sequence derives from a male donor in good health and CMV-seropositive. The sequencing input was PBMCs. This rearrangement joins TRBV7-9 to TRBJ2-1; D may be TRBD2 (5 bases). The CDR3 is CASSLLLRGRRQSWNEQFF. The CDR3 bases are TGTGCCAGCAGCTTATTACTTCGAGGGCGAAGGCAGTCGTGGAATGAGCAGTTCTTC.